This entry describes one T cell receptor (beta chain). Authors' methods: The authors estimated nucleated cell counts from reference gene primer amplification. Sequencing was performed with immunoSEQ multiplex PCR; in TCRdb, only in-frame clones are kept and a portion is missing. V and J calls and clone size come straight from that table; D and trimming were deduced from the DNA. The data contain more than 200,000 clones, over 75% of them singletons. Participants were aged roughly 18 to 90 years, lived in 24 US areas, and enrolled virtually. These data originate in a study of blood T cell repertoires in COVID-19. The clonotype comes from a man aged 25-40 years with acute COVID-19. Sequencing input: PBMCs or T cells enriched from blood (not recorded which).

Written as DNA, the CDR3 is TGTGCCAGCAGCTTCGGGGGTGGCTACACCTTC. This codes for CASSFGGGYTF. The rearrangement joins TRBV6-5 to TRBJ1-2; possible D gene TRBD1, 5 bases. Trimming took 6 bases from V and 7 from J, leaving 9 bases between them. Germline lookup yields CDR1 MNHEY and CDR2 SVGAGI. CDR3 length: 11 amino acids.